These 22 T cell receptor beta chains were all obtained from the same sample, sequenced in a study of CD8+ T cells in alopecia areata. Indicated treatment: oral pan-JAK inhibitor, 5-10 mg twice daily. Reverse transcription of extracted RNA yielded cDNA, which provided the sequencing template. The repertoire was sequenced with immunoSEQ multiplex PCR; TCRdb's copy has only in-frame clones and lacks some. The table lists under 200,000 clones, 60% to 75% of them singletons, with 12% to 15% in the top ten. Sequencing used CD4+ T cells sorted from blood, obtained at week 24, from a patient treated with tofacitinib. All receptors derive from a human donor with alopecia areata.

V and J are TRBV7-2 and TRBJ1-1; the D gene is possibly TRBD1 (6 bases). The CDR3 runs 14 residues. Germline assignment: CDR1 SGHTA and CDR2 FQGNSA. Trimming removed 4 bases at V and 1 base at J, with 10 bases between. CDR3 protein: CASSSYRENTEAFF. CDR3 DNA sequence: TGTGCCAGCAGCTCATACAGGGAGAACACTGAAGCTTTCTTT.

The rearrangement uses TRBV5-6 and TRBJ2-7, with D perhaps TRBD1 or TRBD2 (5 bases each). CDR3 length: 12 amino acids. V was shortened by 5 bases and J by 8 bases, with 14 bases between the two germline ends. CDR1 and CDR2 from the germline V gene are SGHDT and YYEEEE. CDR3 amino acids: CASRRQRTKQYF. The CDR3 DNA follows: TGTGCCAGCAGACGACAGCGGACCAAGCAGTACTTC.

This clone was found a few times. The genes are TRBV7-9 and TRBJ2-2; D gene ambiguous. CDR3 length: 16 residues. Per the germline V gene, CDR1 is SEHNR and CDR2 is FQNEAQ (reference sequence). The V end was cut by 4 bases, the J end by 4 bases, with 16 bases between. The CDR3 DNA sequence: TGTGCCAGCAGCTCATCAGGACGCCTAAGCACCGGGGAGCTGTTTTTT. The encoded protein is CASSSSGRLSTGELFF.

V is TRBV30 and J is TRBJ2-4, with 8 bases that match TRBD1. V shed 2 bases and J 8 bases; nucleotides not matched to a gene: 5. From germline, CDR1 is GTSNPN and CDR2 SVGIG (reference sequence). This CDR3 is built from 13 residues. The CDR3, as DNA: TGTGCCTGGAGTTGGCAGGGGGCGTACATTCAGTACTTC. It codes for CAWSWQGAYIQYF.

The CDR3 DNA reads TGCGCCAGCAGCCAAGATGGGGGACAGGGGTACTCTCTAAAGTCACCCCTCCACTTT. Translation gives CASSQDGGQGYSLKSPLHF. The V gene is TRBV4-1, the J gene TRBJ1-6, with 10 bases lining up with TRBD1. From germline, CDR1 is MGHRA and CDR2 YSYEKL. The junction had 15 bases not matched to a gene; V was cut back by 0 bases and J by 10 bases. This CDR3 contains 19 residues.

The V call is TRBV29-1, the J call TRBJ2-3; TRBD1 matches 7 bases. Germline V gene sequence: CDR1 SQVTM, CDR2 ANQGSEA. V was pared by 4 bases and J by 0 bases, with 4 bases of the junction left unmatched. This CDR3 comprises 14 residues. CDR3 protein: CSVAPGQSTDTQYF. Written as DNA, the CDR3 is TGCAGCGTTGCCCCGGGACAGAGCACAGATACGCAGTATTTT.

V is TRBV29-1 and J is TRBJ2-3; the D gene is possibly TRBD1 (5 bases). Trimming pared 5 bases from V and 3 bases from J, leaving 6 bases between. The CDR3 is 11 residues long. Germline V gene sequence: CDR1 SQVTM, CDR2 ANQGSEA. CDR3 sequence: CSVRGTDTQYF. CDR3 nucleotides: TGCAGCGTTAGGGGTACAGATACGCAGTATTTT.

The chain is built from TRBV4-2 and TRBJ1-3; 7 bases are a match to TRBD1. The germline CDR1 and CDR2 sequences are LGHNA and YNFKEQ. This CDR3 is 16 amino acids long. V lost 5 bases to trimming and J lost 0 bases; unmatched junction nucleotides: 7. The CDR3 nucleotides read TGTGCCAGCAGCAGGGACAGCGTAGGCTCTGGAAACACCATATATTTT. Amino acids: CASSRDSVGSGNTIYF.

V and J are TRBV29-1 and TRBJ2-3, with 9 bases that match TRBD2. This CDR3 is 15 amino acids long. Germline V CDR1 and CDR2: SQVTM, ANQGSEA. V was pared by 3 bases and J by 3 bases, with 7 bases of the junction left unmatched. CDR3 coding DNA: TGCAGCGTTGACGCTAGCGGGGTCAGTACAGATACGCAGTATTTT. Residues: CSVDASGVSTDTQYF.

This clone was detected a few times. The CDR3 nucleotides are TGTGCCTGGAGTCCGGACAGGGGGCTTCGGACTGAAGCTTTCTTT. It yields the protein CAWSPDRGLRTEAFF. The chain joins TRBV30 to TRBJ1-1, with TRBD1 matching 11 bases. CDR1 GTSNPN and CDR2 SVGIG come from the germline V gene (reference sequence). This CDR3 contains 15 residues. V was pared by 2 bases and J by 5 bases, with 7 bases of the junction left unmatched.

CDR3 sequence reads: CASYYSGKPYEQYF. The DNA of the CDR3 is TGCGCCAGCTACTATAGCGGGAAACCCTACGAGCAGTACTTC. The chain couples TRBV5-1 to TRBJ2-7; 8 nucleotides align to TRBD2. Germline trimming cut 7 bases from V and 2 bases from J; bases unmatched to any gene: 8. Germline lookup yields CDR1 SGHRS and CDR2 YFSETQ. The CDR3 sequence is 14 residues long. Full variable domain (remainder filled in from reference TRBV5-1 and TRBJ2-7): KAGVTQTPRYLIKTRGQQVTLSCSPISGHRSVSWYQQTPGQGLQFLFEYFSETQRNKGNFPGRFSGRQFSNSRSEMNVSTLELGDSALYLCASYYSGKPYEQYFGPGTRLTVT.

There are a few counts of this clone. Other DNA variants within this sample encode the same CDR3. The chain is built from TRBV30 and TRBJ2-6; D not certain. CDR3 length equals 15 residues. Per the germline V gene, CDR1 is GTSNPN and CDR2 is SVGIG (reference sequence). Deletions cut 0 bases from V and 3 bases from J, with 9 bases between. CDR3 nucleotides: TGTGCCTGGAGTGTACGGTCGTTTGGGGCCAACGTCCTGACTTTC. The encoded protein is CAWSVRSFGANVLTF.

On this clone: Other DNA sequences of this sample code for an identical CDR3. This CDR3 is CSVGGQGYEQYF. DNA of the CDR3: TGCAGCGTGGGGGGACAGGGGTACGAGCAGTACTTC. The rearrangement links TRBV29-1 to TRBJ2-7; 10 bases match TRBD1. The CDR3 sequence is 12 residues long. CDR1 and CDR2 from the germline V gene are SQVTM and ANQGSEA. The junction had 3 bases not matched to a gene; V was cut back by 6 bases and J by 4 bases.

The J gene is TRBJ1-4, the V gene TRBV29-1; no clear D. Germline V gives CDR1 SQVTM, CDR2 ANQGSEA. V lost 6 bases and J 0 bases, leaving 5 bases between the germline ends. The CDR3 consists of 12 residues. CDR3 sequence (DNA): TGCAGCGTAGTTGCAACTAATGAAAAACTGTTTTTT. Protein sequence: CSVVATNEKLFF. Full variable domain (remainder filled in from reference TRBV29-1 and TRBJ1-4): SAVISQKPSRDICQRGTSLTIQCQVDSQVTMMFWYRQQPGQSLTLIATANQGSEATYESGFVIDKFPISRPNLTFSTLTVSNMSPEDSSIYLCSVVATNEKLFFGSGTQLSVL.

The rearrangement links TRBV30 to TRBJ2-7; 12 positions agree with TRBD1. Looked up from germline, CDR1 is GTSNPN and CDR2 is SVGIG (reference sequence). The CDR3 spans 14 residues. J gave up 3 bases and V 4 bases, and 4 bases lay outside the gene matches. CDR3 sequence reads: CAWKGQGANYEQYF. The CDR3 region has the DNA TGTGCCTGGAAGGGACAGGGGGCGAACTACGAGCAGTACTTC.

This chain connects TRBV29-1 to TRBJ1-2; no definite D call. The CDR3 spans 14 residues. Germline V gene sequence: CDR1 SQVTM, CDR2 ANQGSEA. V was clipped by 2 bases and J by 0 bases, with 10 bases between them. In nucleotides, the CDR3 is TGCAGCGTTGAAACGGCACCTTCTAACTATGGCTACACCTTC. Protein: CSVETAPSNYGYTF.

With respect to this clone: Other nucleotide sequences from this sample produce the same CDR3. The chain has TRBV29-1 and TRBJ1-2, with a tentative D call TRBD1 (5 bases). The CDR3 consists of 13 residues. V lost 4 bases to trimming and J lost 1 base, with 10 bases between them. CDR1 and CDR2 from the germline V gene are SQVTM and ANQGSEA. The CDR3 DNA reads TGCAGCGTTGGGCAGGGAATTAACTATGGCTACACCTTC. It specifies CSVGQGINYGYTF.

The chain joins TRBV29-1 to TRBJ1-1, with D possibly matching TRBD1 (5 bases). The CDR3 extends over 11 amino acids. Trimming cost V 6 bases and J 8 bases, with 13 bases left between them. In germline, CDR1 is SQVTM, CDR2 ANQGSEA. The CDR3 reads CSVDSQGEAFF. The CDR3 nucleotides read TGCAGCGTCGATAGTCAGGGAGAAGCTTTCTTT.

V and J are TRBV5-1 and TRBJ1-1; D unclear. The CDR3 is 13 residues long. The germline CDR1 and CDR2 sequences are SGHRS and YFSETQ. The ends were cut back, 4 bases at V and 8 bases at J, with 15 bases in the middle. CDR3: CASSLREMGEAFF. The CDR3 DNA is TGCGCCAGCAGCCTCCGGGAGATGGGGGAAGCTTTCTTT.

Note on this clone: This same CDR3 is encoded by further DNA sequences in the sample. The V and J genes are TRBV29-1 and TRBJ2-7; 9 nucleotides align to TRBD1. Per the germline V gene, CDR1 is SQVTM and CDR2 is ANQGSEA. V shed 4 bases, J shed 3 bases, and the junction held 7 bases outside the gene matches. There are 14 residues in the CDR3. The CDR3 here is CSVVVGQGSYEQYF. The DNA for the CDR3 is TGCAGCGTTGTGGTGGGACAGGGCAGCTACGAGCAGTACTTC.

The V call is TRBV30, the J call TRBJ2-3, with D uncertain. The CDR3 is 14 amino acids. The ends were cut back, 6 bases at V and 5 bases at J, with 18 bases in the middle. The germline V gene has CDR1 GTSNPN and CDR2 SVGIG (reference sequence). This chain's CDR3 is CACQTGTPQDTQYF. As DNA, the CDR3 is TGTGCCTGTCAGACTGGTACCCCTCAAGATACGCAGTATTTT.

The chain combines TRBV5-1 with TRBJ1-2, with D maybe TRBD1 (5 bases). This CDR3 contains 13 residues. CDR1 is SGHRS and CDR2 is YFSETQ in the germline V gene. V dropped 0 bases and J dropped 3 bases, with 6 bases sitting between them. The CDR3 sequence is CASSLGDDYGYTF. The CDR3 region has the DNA TGCGCCAGCAGCTTGGGGGACGACTATGGCTACACCTTC. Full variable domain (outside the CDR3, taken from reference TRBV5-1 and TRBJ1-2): KAGVTQTPRYLIKTRGQQVTLSCSPISGHRSVSWYQQTPGQGLQFLFEYFSETQRNKGNFPGRFSGRQFSNSRSEMNVSTLELGDSALYLCASSLGDDYGYTFGSGTRLTVV.